This T cell receptor (beta chain) is from a study of graft-versus-host responses after intestinal transplantation. Turning to the study itself: Recipients obtained multivisceral, liver-intestinal, or isolated intestinal transplants. The recipients all started with anti-thymocyte globulin induction and then took tacrolimus and steroids for 2 to 3 years.

Profiled with immunoSEQ multiplex PCR; TCRdb holds only in-frame clones, not every one. The sample includes about 11,000 clones, roughly 30% of them seen just once. Study-wide findings and caveats: Within the allografts of patients who had graft-donor T cell macrochimerism, graft-versus-host to host-versus-graft clonal ratios were high. Peak GvH clone levels in circulation were associated with early post-transplant HvG declines.

The CDR3 spans 15 residues. Trimming took 2 bases from V and 2 from J; bases not matched to a gene: 4. Germline V gives CDR1 SEHNR, CDR2 FQNEAQ (reference sequence). The source material was alloreactive CD4+ T cells from a mixed lymphocyte reaction culture, sampled before transplantation. Stated subset: CFSE-low proliferating T cells sorted from roughly six-day pre-transplant mixed lymphocyte reaction (GvH or HvG direction). This clonotype was obtained from a human patient who was an organ donor for intestinal transplantation. This chain connects TRBV7-9 to TRBJ2-3, with 7 bases identical to TRBD1. CDR3 in DNA: TGTGCCAGCAGCTTAACCGGGACAGTCACAGATACGCAGTATTTT. Its translation is CASSLTGTVTDTQYF.